Listed here are 29 T cell receptor beta chains from one sample, sequenced in a study of cytomegalovirus exposure and HLA in healthy donors. 13 Jbeta primers and 60 Vbeta primers were used for the PCR. Profiling relied on immunoSEQ multiplex PCR, and the TCRdb table lists in-frame clones only, not all of them. Of around 130,000 clones in the sample, around three quarters are singletons; the top ten hold over 2%. Input material: PBMCs. These receptor sequences come from a woman between 55 and 75 years old in good health and CMV-seropositive.

The rearrangement uses TRBV5-6 and TRBJ1-4; no clear D gene. Germline CDR1 and CDR2: SGHDT and YYEEEE. The V end was cut by 0 bases, the J end by 8 bases, with 11 bases between. The CDR3 spans 14 residues. The CDR3 DNA follows: TGTGCCAGCAGCTTGGGCTCAGGCGGGGAAAAACTGTTTTTT. Amino acid sequence: CASSLGSGGEKLFF.

The chain has TRBV19 and TRBJ2-5, with D tentatively TRBD1 (6 bases). This CDR3 contains 16 residues. Trimming shortened V by 4 bases and J by 5 bases, and 20 bases separated the two germline ends. From germline, CDR1 is LNHDA and CDR2 SQIVND (reference sequence). The CDR3 loop reads CASSRNGQSSWETQYF. Here the CDR3 DNA reads TGTGCCAGTAGTAGAAACGGACAGTCTTCGTGGGAGACCCAGTACTTC.

The chain links TRBV2 to TRBJ1-1; D may be TRBD1 (5 bases). Germline V CDR1 and CDR2: SNHLY, FYNNEI. This CDR3 is 13 amino acids long. Trimming pared 3 bases from V and 1 base from J, leaving 6 bases between. The CDR3 DNA is TGTGCCAGCAGTGACACAGGGAACACTGAAGCTTTCTTT. Its protein is CASSDTGNTEAFF.

V and J are TRBV7-9 and TRBJ2-1; 10 bases match TRBD2. The length of the CDR3 is 16 residues. CDR1 and CDR2 from the germline V gene are SEHNR and FQNEAQ (reference sequence). Germline trimming cut 0 bases from V and 8 bases from J; bases unmatched to any gene: 7. The CDR3 spells CASSLALGTSVDEQFF. As DNA, the CDR3 is TGTGCCAGCAGCTTAGCGCTGGGGACTAGCGTCGATGAGCAGTTCTTC.

This clone occurred a few times. The chain employs TRBV7-9 and TRBJ1-1, with D possibly matching TRBD1 (5 bases). The V end was cut by 0 bases, the J end by 4 bases, with 15 bases between. Per germline, CDR1 SEHNR and CDR2 FQNEAQ (reference sequence). The CDR3 runs to 16 residues. Here the CDR3 reads CASSLAGTRGGTEAFF. For the CDR3, the DNA is TGTGCCAGCAGCTTAGCAGGGACGCGGGGTGGCACTGAAGCTTTCTTT.

This clone was seen a handful of times. Other DNA sequences in the same sample also yield this CDR3. The DNA for the CDR3 is TGTGCCAGCTCACCAGCCGGTTCAGAGACCCAGTACTTC. It is translated as CASSPAGSETQYF. This chain links TRBV18 with TRBJ2-5; D call uncertain. The V gene's germline CDR1 is KGHSH and CDR2 LQKENI. The length of the CDR3 is 13 residues. V lost 2 bases and J lost 4, with 8 bases in between.

V gene TRBV5-4 combines with J gene TRBJ1-4; 10 bases line up with TRBD1. Trimming at V came to 0 bases and at J to 10 bases, leaving 6 bases not matched to a gene. CDR3 length: 15 amino acids. CDR1 and CDR2 from the germline V gene are SGHNT and YYREEE (reference sequence). As DNA, the CDR3 is TGTGCCAGCAGCTTGGCCGGACAGGGGGATGGAAAACTGTTTTTT. Translating it yields CASSLAGQGDGKLFF.

The CDR3 sequence is CASSAQGGYGYTF. Here the CDR3 DNA reads TGTGCCAGCAGTGCACAGGGCGGCTATGGCTACACCTTC. The chain links TRBV27 to TRBJ1-2, with a tentative D call TRBD1 (6 bases). CDR3 length: 13 residues. V shed 5 bases and J shed 4 bases, with 11 bases lying between them. Germline V gene data show CDR1 as MNHEY and CDR2 as SMNVEV (reference sequence).

The V and J genes are TRBV6-5 and TRBJ1-2, with D uncertain. V was clipped by 6 bases and J by 6 bases, with 17 bases between them. CDR1 is MNHEY, CDR2 SVGAGI, per germline. CDR3 size: 14 residues. CDR3 in DNA: TGTGCCAGCAGGATCTCTGGACGGGAAGATGGCTACACCTTC. Translation gives CASRISGREDGYTF.

The chain couples TRBV7-9 to TRBJ1-1, with TRBD1 matching over 11 bases. The germline CDR1 and CDR2 sequences are SEHNR and FQNEAQ (reference sequence). V was pared by 7 bases and J by 7 bases, with 8 bases of the junction left unmatched. The CDR3 has 14 amino acids. The CDR3 coding sequence is TGTGCCAGCACCGTGCCGGGACAGGGGGTTGAAGCTTTCTTT. Its translation is CASTVPGQGVEAFF.

This clone appeared once. The chain has TRBV7-9 and TRBJ1-5, with a possible D match to TRBD1 (5 bases). Trimming removed 1 base at V and 3 bases at J, with 13 bases between. Germline values: CDR1 SEHNR, CDR2 FQNEAQ (reference sequence). The CDR3 extends over 16 amino acids. The CDR3 spells CASSLGSGPINQPQHF. Written as DNA, the CDR3 is TGTGCCAGCAGCTTAGGCTCAGGGCCGATCAATCAGCCCCAGCATTTT.

V is TRBV13 and J is TRBJ1-1, with a tentative D call TRBD1 (6 bases). V was pared by 0 bases and J by 1 base, with 12 bases between. This CDR3 has 16 amino acids. Germline CDR1 and CDR2: PRHDT and FYEKMQ (reference sequence). CDR3 amino acids: CASSLGHGTTNTEAFF. DNA for the CDR3: TGTGCCAGCAGCTTAGGCCACGGGACAACGAACACTGAAGCTTTCTTT. The variable domain in full, completed from reference TRBV13 and TRBJ1-1, reads AAGVIQSPRHLIKEKRETATLKCYPIPRHDTVYWYQQGPGQDPQFLISFYEKMQSDKGSIPDRFSAQQFSDYHSELNMSSLELGDSALYFCASSLGHGTTNTEAFFGQGTRLTVV.

This chain's CDR3 is CATLDRSLAGEQFF. CDR3 in DNA: TGTGCCACCCTCGACCGAAGTCTCGCGGGTGAGCAGTTCTTC. The chain uses TRBV6-5 and TRBJ2-1; D is possibly TRBD2 (5 bases). V shed 10 bases and J shed 9 bases, with 22 bases lying between them. The CDR3 sequence is 14 residues long. CDR1 MNHEY and CDR2 SVGAGI come from the germline V gene.

The chain recombines TRBV4-1 with TRBJ2-1; 10 bases fit TRBD2. The CDR3 spans 19 residues. Germline V gives CDR1 MGHRA, CDR2 YSYEKL. Unmatched junction bases numbered 11, after V lost 0 bases and J lost 3 bases. DNA for the CDR3: TGCGCCAGCAGCCAAGAAGGGGCAAGCGGGGGGGCTATCTACAATGAGCAGTTCTTC. It specifies CASSQEGASGGAIYNEQFF.

The rearrangement links TRBV2 to TRBJ2-2; D might be TRBD2 (5 bases). The CDR3 covers 15 residues. Looked up from germline, CDR1 is SNHLY and CDR2 is FYNNEI. The V end lost 2 bases, the J end lost 4 bases, and 11 bases lay between the germline ends. DNA for the CDR3: TGTGCCAGCAGTGAAATGAAAGCGGCCACCGGGGAGCTGTTTTTT. Amino acid sequence: CASSEMKAATGELFF.

The chain employs TRBV5-1 and TRBJ2-3; 9 positions match TRBD1. Germline assignment: CDR1 SGHRS and CDR2 YFSETQ. Trimming removed 6 bases from V and 11 bases from J; junction bases left unmatched: 16. The CDR3 contains 15 residues. Here the CDR3 reads CASTGTGSVSTQQYF. The CDR3 region has the DNA TGCGCCAGCACCGGGACAGGGTCAGTTTCCACACAGCAGTATTTT.

The chain joins TRBV28 to TRBJ2-7; TRBD1 aligns across 10 bases. V lost 7 bases, J lost 1 base, and 7 bases stayed unmatched. The V gene's germline CDR1 is MDHEN and CDR2 SYDVKM. The CDR3 totals 15 residues. CDR3 nucleotides: TGTGCCAGCAACCATCGGACAGGGGGGTCCTACGAGCAGTACTTC. It is translated as CASNHRTGGSYEQYF.

The rearrangement joins TRBV5-1 to TRBJ1-3; TRBD1 might be the D (5 bases). V was trimmed by 0 bases and J by 7 bases, leaving 8 bases between them. The CDR3 has 13 residues. The germline gives CDR1 SGHRS, CDR2 YFSETQ. In DNA, the CDR3 is TGCGCCAGCAGCTTGGAAGGGGTTAACACCATATATTTT. It specifies CASSLEGVNTIYF.

This clone showed up just once. The rearrangement uses TRBV25-1 and TRBJ2-1; D uncertain. Deletions cut 2 bases from V and 7 bases from J, with 9 bases between. Per germline, CDR1 MGHDK and CDR2 SYGVNS. The CDR3 extends over 13 amino acids. The CDR3 DNA sequence: TGTGCCAGCAGTGAAAGTGTCAGGAATGAGCAGTTCTTC. This sequence encodes CASSESVRNEQFF.

About this clone itself: One end of the junction fails to match germline, which may point to a read error. The rearrangement uses TRBV7-9 and TRBJ1-2, with D uncertain. The CDR3 runs 14 residues. The germline V gene encodes CDR1 SEHNR and CDR2 FQNEAQ (reference sequence). The CDR3 sequence: CSSSLEGFIYGYTF. The CDR3 nucleotides are TGTTCCAGCAGCCTCGAGGGTTTTATCTATGGCTACACCTTC. Drawing the rest from reference TRBV7-9 and TRBJ1-2, the complete variable domain is DTGVSQNPRHKITKRGQNVTFRCDPISEHNRLYWYRQTLGQGPEFLTYFQNEAQLEKSRLLSDRFSAERPKGSFSTLEIQRTEQGDSAMYLCSSSLEGFIYGYTFGSGTRLTVV.

This chain joins TRBV14 and TRBJ2-3; no definite D call. Trimming took 1 base from V and 8 from J, leaving 7 bases between them. CDR1 and CDR2 (germline): SGHDN, FVKESK. CDR3 length: 12 residues. The CDR3 reads CASSQGRFTQYF. CDR3 nucleotide sequence: TGTGCCAGCAGCCAAGGTCGGTTTACGCAGTATTTT.

This chain links TRBV9 with TRBJ1-2, with 9 positions matching TRBD1. This CDR3 is 16 amino acids long. Germline CDR1 SGDLS, CDR2 YYNGEE. J was trimmed by 6 bases and V by 4 bases; bases with no gene match: 13. This CDR3 is CASSRNRGQSKNGYTF. Here the CDR3 DNA reads TGTGCCAGCAGCCGGAACAGGGGGCAGTCTAAAAATGGCTACACCTTC.

The V and J genes are TRBV19 and TRBJ1-5; no clear D gene. Germline V gene data show CDR1 as LNHDA and CDR2 as SQIVND (reference sequence). CDR3 length equals 15 residues. Deletions cut 6 bases from V and 2 bases from J, with 14 bases between. This chain's CDR3 is CASRIRGLGNQPQHF. CDR3 DNA: TGTGCCAGTAGAATTAGAGGGTTAGGCAATCAGCCCCAGCATTTT.

This chain joins TRBV19 and TRBJ1-1, with 8 bases that match TRBD1. In germline, CDR1 is LNHDA, CDR2 SQIVND (reference sequence). This CDR3 is 13 amino acids long. The ends lost 9 bases at V and 1 base at J; junction bases unmatched: 4. The CDR3 spells CASSQGANTEAFF. The DNA for the CDR3 is TGTGCCAGCTCCCAGGGGGCGAACACTGAAGCTTTCTTT.

The chain links TRBV5-6 to TRBJ2-1, with D perhaps matching TRBD2 (7 bases). V was trimmed by 5 bases and J by 4 bases, leaving 16 bases between them. The CDR3 loop spans 15 amino acids. Looked up from germline, CDR1 is SGHDT and CDR2 is YYEEEE. CDR3 protein: CASSTWGGPYNEQFF. The DNA of the CDR3 is TGTGCCAGCAGTACGTGGGGGGGGCCTTACAATGAGCAGTTCTTC.

This chain joins TRBV13 and TRBJ2-3; D unresolved. CDR1 is PRHDT, CDR2 FYEKMQ, per germline (reference sequence). The CDR3 totals 13 residues. V was shortened by 7 bases and J by 6 bases, with 14 bases between the two germline ends. The CDR3 nucleotides are TGTGCCAGCACCCTAGGCGCGAGGGATACGCAGTATTTT. This sequence encodes CASTLGARDTQYF. The complete variable domain, with remaining parts taken from reference TRBV13 and TRBJ2-3, reads AAGVIQSPRHLIKEKRETATLKCYPIPRHDTVYWYQQGPGQDPQFLISFYEKMQSDKGSIPDRFSAQQFSDYHSELNMSSLELGDSALYFCASTLGARDTQYFGPGTRLTVL.

The chain combines TRBV6-5 with TRBJ2-2; 8 bases line up with TRBD1. From germline, CDR1 is MNHEY and CDR2 SVGAGI. The CDR3 length is 15 residues. The trim removed 6 bases at V and 6 bases at J, leaving 9 bases unmatched. The CDR3 here is CASRVGQGGSGELFF. As DNA, the CDR3 is TGTGCCAGCAGAGTCGGACAGGGTGGATCCGGGGAGCTGTTTTTT.

The genes are TRBV2 and TRBJ1-1; no reliable D call. Germline V gene sequence: CDR1 SNHLY, CDR2 FYNNEI. This CDR3 spans 13 amino acids. V dropped 2 bases and J dropped 4 bases, with 8 bases sitting between them. The DNA of the CDR3 is TGTGCCAGCAGTGAACAGGTTAGCACTGAAGCTTTCTTT. Translated: CASSEQVSTEAFF.

This rearrangement joins TRBV7-6 to TRBJ2-1; weak D call: TRBD2 (7 bases). CDR1 is SGHVS, CDR2 FNYEAQ, per germline. Trimming cost V 3 bases and J 5 bases, with 11 bases left between them. The CDR3 consists of 14 residues. The CDR3 region has the DNA TGTGCCAGCAGCTTCGGGGGGCTCCACAATGAGCAGTTCTTC. It yields the protein CASSFGGLHNEQFF.